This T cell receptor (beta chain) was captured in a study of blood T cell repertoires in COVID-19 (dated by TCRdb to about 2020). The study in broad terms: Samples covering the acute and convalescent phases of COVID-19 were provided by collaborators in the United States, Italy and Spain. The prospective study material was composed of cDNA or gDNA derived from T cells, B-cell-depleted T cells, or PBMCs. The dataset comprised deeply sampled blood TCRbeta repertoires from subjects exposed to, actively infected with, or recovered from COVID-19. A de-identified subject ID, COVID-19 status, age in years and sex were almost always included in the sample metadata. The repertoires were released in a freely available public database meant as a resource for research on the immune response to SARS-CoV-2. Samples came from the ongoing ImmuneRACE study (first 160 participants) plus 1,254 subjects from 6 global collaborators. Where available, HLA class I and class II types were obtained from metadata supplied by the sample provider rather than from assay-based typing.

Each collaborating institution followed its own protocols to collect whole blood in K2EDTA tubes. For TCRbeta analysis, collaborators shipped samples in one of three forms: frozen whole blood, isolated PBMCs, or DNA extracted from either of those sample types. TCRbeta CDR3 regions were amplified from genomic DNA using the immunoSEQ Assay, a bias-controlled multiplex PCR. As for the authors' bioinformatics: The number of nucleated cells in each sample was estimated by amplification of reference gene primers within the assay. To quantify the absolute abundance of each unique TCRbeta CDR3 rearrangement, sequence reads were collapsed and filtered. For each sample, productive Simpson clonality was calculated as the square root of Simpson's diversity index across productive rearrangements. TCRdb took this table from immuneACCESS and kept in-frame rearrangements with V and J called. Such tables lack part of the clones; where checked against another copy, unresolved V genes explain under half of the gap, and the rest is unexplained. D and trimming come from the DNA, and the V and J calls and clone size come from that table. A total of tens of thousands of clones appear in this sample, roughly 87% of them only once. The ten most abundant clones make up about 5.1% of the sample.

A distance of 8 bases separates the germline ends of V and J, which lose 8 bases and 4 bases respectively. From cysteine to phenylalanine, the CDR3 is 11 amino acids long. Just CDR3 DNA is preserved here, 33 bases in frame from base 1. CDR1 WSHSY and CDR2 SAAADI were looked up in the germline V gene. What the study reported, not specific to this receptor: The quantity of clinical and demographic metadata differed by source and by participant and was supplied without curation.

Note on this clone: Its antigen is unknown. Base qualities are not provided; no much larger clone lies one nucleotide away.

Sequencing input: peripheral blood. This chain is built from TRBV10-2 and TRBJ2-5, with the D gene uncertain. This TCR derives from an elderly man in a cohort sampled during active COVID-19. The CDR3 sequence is CASGPGETQYF. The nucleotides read TGCGCCAGCGGGCCCGGAGAGACCCAGTACTTC.